This T cell receptor beta chain stems from a study of shared clonotypes between healthy human individuals. Details on this clone: Other DNA sequences from this sample encode an identical CDR3 as well.

The CDR3 consists of 12 residues. Trimming took 5 bases from V and 5 from J, leaving 6 bases between them. Germline values: CDR1 WSHSY, CDR2 SAAADI. Clones were sequenced by immunoSEQ multiplex PCR, and TCRdb holds only the in-frame ones, with some missing. The table records 2 million to 3 million clones, more than 90% of them present only once. Sequencing was performed on naive CD4+ T cells sorted from blood. The subset: CD45RA+ positively selected. The chain combines TRBV10-2 with TRBJ2-2, with TRBD2 as a possible D gene (5 bases). The receptor was derived from a man aged 18 to 29 in good health. In nucleotides, the CDR3 is TGCGCCAGCAGTCGGGGAACCGGGGAGCTGTTTTTT. This translates into CASSRGTGELFF.